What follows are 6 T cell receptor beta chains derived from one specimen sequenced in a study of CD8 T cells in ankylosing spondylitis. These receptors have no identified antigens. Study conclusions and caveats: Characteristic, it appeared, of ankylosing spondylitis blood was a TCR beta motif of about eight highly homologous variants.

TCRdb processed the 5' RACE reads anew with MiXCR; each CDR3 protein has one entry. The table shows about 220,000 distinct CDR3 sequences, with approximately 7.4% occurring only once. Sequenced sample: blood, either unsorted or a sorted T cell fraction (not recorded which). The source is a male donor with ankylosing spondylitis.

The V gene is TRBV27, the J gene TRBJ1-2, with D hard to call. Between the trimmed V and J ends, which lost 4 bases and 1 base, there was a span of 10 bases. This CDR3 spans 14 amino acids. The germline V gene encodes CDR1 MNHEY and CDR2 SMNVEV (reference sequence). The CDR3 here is CASSSSALNYGYTF. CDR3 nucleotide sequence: TGTGCCAGCAGTTCATCGGCGCTTAACTATGGCTACACCTTC.

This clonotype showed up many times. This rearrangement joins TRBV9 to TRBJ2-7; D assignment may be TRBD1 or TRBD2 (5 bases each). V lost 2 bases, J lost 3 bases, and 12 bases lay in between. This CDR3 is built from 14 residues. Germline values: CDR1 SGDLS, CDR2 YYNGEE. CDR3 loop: CASSVAGTHYEQYF. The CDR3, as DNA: TGTGCCAGCAGCGTGGCCGGGACGCACTACGAGCAGTACTTC.

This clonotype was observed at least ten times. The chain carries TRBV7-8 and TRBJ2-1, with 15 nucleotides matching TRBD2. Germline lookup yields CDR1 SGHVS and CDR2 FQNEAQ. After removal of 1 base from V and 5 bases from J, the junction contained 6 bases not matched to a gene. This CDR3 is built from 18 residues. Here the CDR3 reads CASSLGRTSGREDNEQFF. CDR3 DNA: TGTGCCAGCAGCTTAGGGAGGACTAGCGGGAGGGAAGACAATGAGCAGTTCTTC.

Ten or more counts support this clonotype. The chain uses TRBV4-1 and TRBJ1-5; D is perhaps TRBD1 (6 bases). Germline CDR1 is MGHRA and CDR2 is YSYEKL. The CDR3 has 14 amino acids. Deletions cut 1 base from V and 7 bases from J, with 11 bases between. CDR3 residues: CASSQGSTGQPQHF. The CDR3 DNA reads TGCGCCAGCAGCCAAGGAAGCACAGGGCAGCCCCAGCATTTT.

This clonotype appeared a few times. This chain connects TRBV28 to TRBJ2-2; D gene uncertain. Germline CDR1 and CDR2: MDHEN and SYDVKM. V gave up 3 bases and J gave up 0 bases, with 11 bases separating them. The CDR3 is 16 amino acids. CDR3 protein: CASSFPASSNTGELFF. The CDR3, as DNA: TGTGCCAGCAGTTTTCCCGCCAGTTCGAACACCGGGGAGCTGTTTTTT. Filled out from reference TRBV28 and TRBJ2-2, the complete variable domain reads DVKVTQSSRYLVKRTGEKVFLECVQDMDHENMFWYRQDPGLGLRLIYFSYDVKMKEKGDIPEGYSVSREKKERFSLILESASTNQTSMYLCASSFPASSNTGELFFGEGSRLTVL.

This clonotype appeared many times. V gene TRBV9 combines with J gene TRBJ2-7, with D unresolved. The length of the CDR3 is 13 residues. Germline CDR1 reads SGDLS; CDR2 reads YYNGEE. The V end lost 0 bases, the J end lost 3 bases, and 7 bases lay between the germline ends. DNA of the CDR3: TGTGCCAGCAGCGTAGCTGTCAGCTACGAGCAGTACTTC. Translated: CASSVAVSYEQYF.